These T cell receptor beta chains were read from a single sample in a study of cytomegalovirus exposure and HLA in healthy donors. TCRdb keeps only in-frame clones here, not all; method: immunoSEQ multiplex PCR. The sample holds under 85,000 clones, roughly 75% seen once. Specimen: PBMCs. The receptors stem from a woman aged 25-40 years in good health and CMV-seronegative. The CDR3 runs from the conserved cysteine through the conserved F or W. The order of the fields is D gene, J gene, clone size, V gene, CDR3 protein, CDR3 DNA. A D gene is named only where the DNA matches it firmly. Clone size is shown for a subset of rows, as once, few, many or a class of expanded clone.

. | TRBJ2-1 | . | TRBV7-8 | CASSLADYQFF | TGTGCCAGCAGCTTAGCCGACTACCAGTTCTTC
TRBD1 | TRBJ1-5 | . | TRBV6-1 | CASSLGTGNQPQHF | TGTGCCAGCAGTCTTGGGACAGGGAATCAGCCCCAGCATTTT
TRBD2 | TRBJ2-2 | . | TRBV10-2 | CASSESGGAGELFF | TGCGCCAGCAGTGAAAGCGGGGGGGCCGGGGAGCTGTTTTTT
. | TRBJ2-7 | . | TRBV15 | CATSRDSRASYEQYF | TGTGCCACCAGCAGAGATTCCAGGGCCTCCTACGAGCAGTACTTC
TRBD1 | TRBJ1-6 | . | TRBV6-1 | CASSNRDRYNSPLHF | TGTGCCAGCAGTAATAGGGACAGGTATAATTCACCCCTCCACTTT
. | TRBJ2-3 | . | TRBV21-1 | CASSKNSGDTQYF | TGTGCCAGCAGCAAAAACAGCGGGGATACGCAGTATTTT
. | TRBJ1-1 | . | TRBV6-6 | CASSLMAGDTEAFF | TGTGCCAGCAGTCTTATGGCCGGGGACACTGAAGCTTTCTTT
. | TRBJ2-5 | . | TRBV9 | CASSAQSQGPETQYF | TGTGCCAGCAGCGCCCAATCCCAGGGCCCAGAGACCCAGTACTTC
. | TRBJ2-7 | . | TRBV1 | CTSSQTGSYEQYF | TGCACCAGCAGCCAAACTGGCTCCTACGAGCAGTACTTC
. | TRBJ1-1 | . | TRBV29-1 | CSVESGRTEAFF | TGCAGCGTTGAATCAGGCAGAACTGAAGCTTTCTTT
TRBD1 | TRBJ2-2 | . | TRBV5-1 | CASSPLAGGGTGELFF | TGCGCCAGCAGCCCCTTGGCAGGGGGCGGAACCGGGGAGCTGTTTTTT
. | TRBJ1-1 | . | TRBV30 | CAWTPGNTEAFF | TGTGCCTGGACCCCAGGAAACACTGAAGCTTTCTTT
. | TRBJ2-1 | . | TRBV4-3 | CASSQDGLGQNEQFF | TGCGCCAGCAGCCAAGATGGCCTGGGGCAGAATGAGCAGTTCTTC
. | TRBJ1-5 | . | TRBV29-1 | CSVSQGGQPQHF | TGCAGCGTCTCACAGGGTGGTCAGCCCCAGCATTTT
TRBD1 | TRBJ1-2 | . | TRBV4-3 | CASSQDRTGIYGYTF | TGCGCCAGCAGCCAAGATCGGACAGGGATCTATGGCTACACCTTC
TRBD1 | TRBJ1-2 | . | TRBV7-8 | CASSLGRGQNLYGYTF | TGTGCCAGCAGCTTAGGCAGGGGGCAGAACCTTTATGGCTACACCTTC
. | TRBJ1-5 | few | TRBV19 | CASSIARDQPQHF | TGTGCCAGTAGTATCGCCAGGGATCAGCCCCAGCATTTT
. | TRBJ1-1 | many | TRBV4-1 | CASSQMGSGNTEAFF | TGCGCCAGCAGCCAAATGGGAAGCGGAAACACTGAAGCTTTCTTT
TRBD1 | TRBJ1-4 | . | TRBV15 | CATSREQGNEKLFF | TGTGCCACCAGCAGAGAACAGGGGAATGAAAAACTGTTTTTT
. | TRBJ1-2 | . | TRBV7-9 | CASSLARVNYGYTF | TGTGCCAGCAGCTTAGCGCGGGTTAACTATGGCTACACCTTC
. | TRBJ1-3 | . | TRBV18 | CASSPRITSGNTIYF | TGTGCCAGCTCACCCCGCATCACATCTGGAAACACCATATATTTT
. | TRBJ1-1 | few | TRBV5-1 | CASSLAGGNTEAFF | TGCGCCAGCAGCTTGGCCGGGGGAAACACTGAAGCTTTCTTT
. | TRBJ2-5 | . | TRBV30 | CAWSSGGPAAGETQYF | TGTGCCTGGAGCTCCGGGGGGCCGGCCGCCGGAGAGACCCAGTACTTC
. | TRBJ1-3 | . | TRBV9 | CASSDRPGSGNTIYF | TGTGCCAGCAGTGACAGGCCCGGGTCTGGAAACACCATATATTTT
. | TRBJ2-1 | . | TRBV7-9 | CASSLASLGHNEQFF | TGTGCCAGCAGCTTAGCAAGCCTTGGGCACAATGAGCAGTTCTTC
. | TRBJ2-1 | few | TRBV5-6 | CASSVTGNEQFF | TGTGCCAGCAGCGTGACAGGCAATGAGCAGTTCTTC
TRBD1 | TRBJ1-6 | . | TRBV28 | CASSPTLDRGILNSPLHF | TGTGCCAGCAGCCCCACCCTGGACAGGGGGATACTGAATTCACCCCTCCACTTT
TRBD2 | TRBJ2-7 | . | TRBV4-3 | CASSQVVSLTSGNYEQYF | TGCGCCAGCAGCCAAGTGGTTTCGTTGACTAGCGGGAATTACGAGCAGTACTTC
. | TRBJ2-7 | . | TRBV6-5 | CASSWGGTYEQYF | TGTGCCAGCAGTTGGGGCGGGACCTACGAGCAGTACTTC
. | TRBJ1-2 | . | TRBV4-3 | CASSQAIDRLTPNYGYTF | TGCGCCAGCAGCCAAGCGATCGACAGGTTGACTCCTAACTATGGCTACACCTTC
. | TRBJ1-4 | . | TRBV30 | CAWSSLEKLFF | TGTGCCTGGAGTTCCCTTGAAAAACTGTTTTTT